This passage covers 23 T cell receptor beta chains from one sample sequenced in a study of T cells in Graves' hyperthyroidism and ophthalmopathy (dated by TCRdb to about 2019). Library creation used multiplex PCR. Instrument on record: Illumina HiSeq 2000. The TCR beta CDR3 regions were amplified from the RNA transcripts. For the first round of RT-PCR on the TCR CDR3, the HTBI primer set was used together with the Qiagen OneStep RT-PCR kit. TCRdb cleaned the public reads at Q25 with fastp, built clones with MiXCR and kept in-frame beta chains. When rows share a CDR3 protein, they turn into one entry using the most common DNA and genes. This sample has around 350,000 distinct CDR3 sequences in its table, and 15% to 20% of those were observed once. Approximately 4% of the sample is in the top ten clones. The sample was blood. The source is a woman under 30 with Graves' hyperthyroidism.

In its sample, this clonotype was seen many times. The chain couples TRBV6-1 to TRBJ1-2, with D maybe TRBD1 (5 bases). V dropped 7 bases and J dropped 0 bases, with 9 bases sitting between them. Germline V CDR1 and CDR2: MNHNS, SASEGT. This CDR3 region has 13 residues. CDR3 loop: CASTDTANYGYTF. In nucleotides, the CDR3 is TGTGCCAGCACGGACACAGCTAACTATGGCTACACCTTC.

This clonotype was seen ten or more times. The chain combines TRBV5-1 with TRBJ1-5; no firm D call. Trimming left V 1 base short and J 3 bases short, with 14 bases between. Per germline, CDR1 SGHRS and CDR2 YFSETQ. This CDR3 is 16 amino acids long. DNA of the CDR3: TGCGCCAGCAGCTTGTCAGTGAGACACTTCAATCAGCCCCAGCATTTT. Protein: CASSLSVRHFNQPQHF.

This clonotype was found once. A read error may explain this, as a much larger clone is one base away. This CDR3 fails to terminate in the conserved phenylalanine or tryptophan, so it likely reflects a read error. CDR3 sequence reads: CASSMFTGISGNTIYV. The DNA for the CDR3 is TGTGCCAGCAGCATGTTTACAGGGATCTCTGGAAACACCATATATGTT. The J gene is TRBJ1-3, the V gene TRBV11-1; D is perhaps TRBD1 (6 bases). The CDR3 runs to 16 residues. Trimming shortened V by 5 bases and J by 0 bases, and 14 bases separated the two germline ends. Looked up from germline, CDR1 is SGHAT and CDR2 is FQDESV (reference sequence).

In this sample, this clonotype turned up many times. The rearrangement uses TRBV7-3 and TRBJ1-5, with D unresolved. The germline V gene encodes CDR1 SGHTA and CDR2 FQGTGA. V was clipped by 2 bases and J by 4 bases, with 9 bases between them. The CDR3 consists of 14 residues. The CDR3, as DNA: TGTGCCAGCAGCTTACCGGCTCGAAATCAGCCCCAGCATTTT. Its translation is CASSLPARNQPQHF.

This clonotype turned up a few times. The chain carries TRBV4-1 and TRBJ2-4; 8 positions match TRBD2. The length of the CDR3 is 15 residues. Germline CDR1 and CDR2: MGHRA and YSYEKL. J lost 4 bases, V lost 4 bases, and 6 bases had no gene match. The CDR3 nucleotides read TGCGCCAGCAGCCGAATACTAGCGGAGAAAAACATTCAGTACTTC. This translates into CASSRILAEKNIQYF.

There are many counts of this clonotype. V and J are TRBV7-9 and TRBJ1-1; weak D call: TRBD1 (5 bases). V gave up 6 bases and J gave up 4 bases, with 12 bases separating them. Per the germline V gene, CDR1 is SEHNR and CDR2 is FQNEAQ (reference sequence). There are 13 residues in the CDR3. CDR3 coding DNA: TGTGCCAGCAGATGGGCGGGGGGCACTGAAGCTTTCTTT. Protein: CASRWAGGTEAFF. Complete variable domain (other parts from reference TRBV7-9 and TRBJ1-1): DTGVSQNPRHKITKRGQNVTFRCDPISEHNRLYWYRQTLGQGPEFLTYFQNEAQLEKSRLLSDRFSAERPKGSFSTLEIQRTEQGDSAMYLCASRWAGGTEAFFGQGTRLTVV.

This clonotype appeared many times. The gene calls are TRBV6-1 and TRBJ2-7; D not certain. CDR3 length equals 15 residues. Trimming stripped 8 bases from V and 6 bases from J, with 23 bases between. Germline V gene lookup returns CDR1 MNHNS and CDR2 SASEGT. The CDR3 coding sequence is TGTGCCAGCGGAAACTCCCCCCTGTTTCGCCCCGAGCAGTACTTC. Residues: CASGNSPLFRPEQYF.

A single count supports this clonotype. The chain joins TRBV19 to TRBJ1-1; 10 positions match TRBD1. Germline V gene sequence: CDR1 LNHDA, CDR2 SQIVND (reference sequence). The CDR3 runs 15 residues. V was clipped by 4 bases and J by 8 bases; unmatched bases: 10. The CDR3 is CASSTRPGTGDEAFF. CDR3 DNA sequence: TGTGCCAGTAGTACCCGTCCCGGGACAGGGGACGAAGCTTTCTTT.

The CDR3 loop is CASSEPTGVEQYF. The CDR3, as DNA: TGTGCCAGCAGTGAACCGACAGGGGTCGAGCAGTACTTC. This chain uses TRBV6-1 with TRBJ2-7; 8 positions match TRBD1. Germline CDR1 reads MNHNS; CDR2 reads SASEGT. There are 13 residues in the CDR3. Trimming took 2 bases from V and 6 from J; bases not matched to a gene: 3.

This clonotype appeared many times. The V and J genes are TRBV2 and TRBJ2-2; 7 bases match TRBD2. CDR1 is SNHLY and CDR2 is FYNNEI in the germline V gene. The CDR3 sequence is 15 residues long. V lost 7 bases, J lost 3 bases, and 8 bases stayed unmatched. The CDR3 reads CASTLAGDYTGELFF. CDR3 sequence (DNA): TGTGCCAGCACCTTAGCGGGCGATTACACCGGGGAGCTGTTTTTT.

As concerns this clonotype: A read error may explain this, as a much larger clone is one base away. The gene calls are TRBV28 and TRBJ1-1; D is unclear. Germline V gene sequence: CDR1 MDHEN, CDR2 SYDVKM. The CDR3 is made up of 15 amino acids. CDR3 protein: CTSSSPRAAATEAFF. The CDR3 coding sequence is TGCACCAGCAGTTCCCCCCGGGCTGCAGCCACTGAAGCTTTCTTT.

This clonotype was observed many times. This rearrangement joins TRBV12-3 or TRBV12-4 to TRBJ1-2; no clear D. Trimming pared 6 bases from V and 4 bases from J, leaving 6 bases between. The CDR3 extends over 11 amino acids. The CDR3 DNA reads as TGTGCCAGCAGCCCAGCCTATGGCTACACCTTC. This encodes CASSPAYGYTF.

This clonotype occurred many times. The chain combines TRBV5-1 with TRBJ1-1; no reliable D call. Trimming left V 5 bases short and J 1 base short, with 9 bases between. Germline V gene data show CDR1 as SGHRS and CDR2 as YFSETQ. CDR3 length: 13 amino acids. CDR3 nucleotide sequence: TGCGCCAGCAGGAGCCAGACGAACACTGAAGCTTTCTTT. The encoded protein is CASRSQTNTEAFF.

This clonotype showed up many times. V is TRBV12-3 or TRBV12-4 and J is TRBJ1-2; D not resolved. The CDR3 is 13 amino acids. Trimming left V 7 bases short and J 6 bases short, with 15 bases between. CDR3 bases: TGTGCCAGCACCCCCCTTTGGGTCCATGGCTACACCTTC. Its protein product is CASTPLWVHGYTF.

This clonotype was recorded at least ten times. The rearrangement joins TRBV12-3 or TRBV12-4 to TRBJ1-5; TRBD1 is a possible D gene (6 bases). V was shortened by 11 bases and J by 7 bases, with 21 bases between the two germline ends. CDR3 length: 14 residues. The CDR3 bases are TGTGCCCCATATTGGGGGCCAGGGGTGCAGCCCCAGCATTTT. This gives the protein CAPYWGPGVQPQHF.

This clonotype was found many times. The chain carries TRBV9 and TRBJ2-5, with 9 bases aligning to TRBD1. The germline V gene encodes CDR1 SGDLS and CDR2 YYNGEE. V lost 3 bases, J lost 7 bases, and 7 bases stayed unmatched. This CDR3 spans 14 amino acids. The CDR3 sequence: CASSALRQGGTQYF. The CDR3 DNA sequence: TGTGCCAGCAGCGCCCTGAGACAGGGGGGGACCCAGTACTTC.

The chain joins TRBV20-1 to TRBJ1-1, with no clear D. This CDR3 has 14 amino acids. The ends were cut back, 3 bases at V and 0 bases at J, with 11 bases in the middle. CDR1 and CDR2 (germline): DFQATT, SNEGSKA (reference sequence). CDR3 sequence (DNA): TGCAGTGCTAGGTCAGGCTCAATGAACACTGAAGCTTTCTTT. Encoded protein: CSARSGSMNTEAFF.

Turning to this clonotype: It may be a read error: a sequence one base away is much more abundant. The chain employs TRBV10-3 and TRBJ2-2, with 7 positions matching TRBD1. Germline V gene sequence: CDR1 ENHRY, CDR2 SYGVKD. This CDR3 has 15 amino acids. The V segment lost 10 bases and the J segment 4 bases; nucleotides outside the gene matches: 12. The CDR3 region is CANKPIDRATGELFF. DNA for the CDR3: TGTGCCAACAAACCTATCGACAGGGCCACCGGGGAGCTGTTTTTT.

This clonotype was recorded at least ten times. The chain has TRBV2 and TRBJ2-7; 11 bases match TRBD1. Per germline, CDR1 SNHLY and CDR2 FYNNEI. CDR3 length equals 15 residues. With V trimmed by 6 bases and J by 2 bases, 6 bases remained unmatched. The DNA for the CDR3 is TGTGCCAGCAGGTGGGGGACAGGGGGAACCTACGAGCAGTACTTC. This codes for CASRWGTGGTYEQYF.

This rearrangement joins TRBV6-2 or TRBV6-3 to TRBJ1-1; 9 bases agree with TRBD1. This CDR3 spans 18 amino acids. J gave up 6 bases and V 4 bases, and 18 bases lay outside the gene matches. CDR1 and CDR2 from the germline V gene are MNHEY and SVGEGT. The CDR3 protein is CASSFLSPLGQGSSEAFF. The CDR3, as DNA: TGTGCCAGCAGTTTCTTATCCCCCCTAGGACAGGGGTCATCTGAAGCTTTCTTT.

J is TRBJ2-7 and V is TRBV11-2; 11 bases are shared with TRBD2. Germline values: CDR1 SGHAT, CDR2 FQNNGV. Trimming took 5 bases from V and 2 from J; bases not matched to a gene: 5. This CDR3 contains 15 residues. CDR3 sequence: CASSLLAGGPYEQYF. DNA for the CDR3: TGTGCCAGCAGCCTGCTAGCGGGGGGACCCTACGAGCAGTACTTC. The entire variable domain, with the rest obtained from reference TRBV11-2 and TRBJ2-7, is as follows: EAGVAQSPRYKIIEKRQSVAFWCNPISGHATLYWYQQILGQGPKLLIQFQNNGVVDDSQLPKDRFSAERLKGVDSTLKIQPAKLEDSAVYLCASSLLAGGPYEQYFGPGTRLTVT.

The table lists this clonotype with a few counts. The chain carries TRBV5-4 and TRBJ2-3, with D tentatively TRBD1 or TRBD2 (5 bases each). The CDR3 is 12 amino acids. Trimming left V 4 bases short and J 6 bases short, with 9 bases between. In germline, CDR1 is SGHNT, CDR2 YYREEE (reference sequence). In nucleotides, the CDR3 is TGTGCCAGCAGCGGGGACCTTGATACGCAGTATTTT. The encoded protein is CASSGDLDTQYF.

This clonotype was detected only a few times. The chain is built from TRBV30 and TRBJ2-7; 10 bases fit TRBD1. This CDR3 has 19 residues. V gave up 1 base and J gave up 3 bases; unmatched junction bases: 18. Germline V gene sequence: CDR1 GTSNPN, CDR2 SVGIG (reference sequence). In DNA form, the CDR3 reads TGTGCCTGGAGTGAGAGGGACAGGGGCCCGAGGAGTTTTGACTACGAGCAGTACTTC. This sequence encodes CAWSERDRGPRSFDYEQYF.